This T cell receptor (beta chain) was captured by sequencing in a study of blood T cell repertoires in COVID-19. As processed by the authors: For nucleated cells, counts were estimated from reference gene primer amplification. The repertoire was sequenced with immunoSEQ multiplex PCR; TCRdb's copy has only in-frame clones and lacks some. The V and J calls and clone size were taken over from that table, and D and trimming were inferred from the DNA. This table holds about 330,000 clones, more than 75% found once. The V gene lost 5 bases and the J gene lost 3 bases, with 16 bases spanning the gap. The CDR3 covers 15 residues. Per germline, CDR1 SGHTA and CDR2 FQGNSA.

The receptor was derived from a woman between 25 and 40 years old who had recovered from COVID-19. This chain joins TRBV7-2 and TRBJ1-2; weak D call: TRBD1 (5 bases). The sequencing sample was made of PBMCs or T cells enriched from blood (not recorded which). The CDR3 loop is CASSQGSQTYYGYTF. The CDR3 DNA follows: TGTGCCAGCAGCCAGGGTAGTCAGACCTACTATGGCTACACCTTC.